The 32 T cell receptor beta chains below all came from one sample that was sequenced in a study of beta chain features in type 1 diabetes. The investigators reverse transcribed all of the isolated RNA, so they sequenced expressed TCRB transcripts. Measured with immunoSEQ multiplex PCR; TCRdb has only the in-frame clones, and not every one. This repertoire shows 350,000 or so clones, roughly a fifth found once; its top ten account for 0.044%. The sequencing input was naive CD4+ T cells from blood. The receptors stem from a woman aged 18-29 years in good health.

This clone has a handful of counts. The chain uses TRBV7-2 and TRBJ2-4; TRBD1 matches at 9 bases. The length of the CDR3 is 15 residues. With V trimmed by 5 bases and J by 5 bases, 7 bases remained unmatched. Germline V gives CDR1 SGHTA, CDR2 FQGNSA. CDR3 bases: TGTGCCAGCAGCCGCCCCGACAGGGGGGAAAACATTCAGTACTTC. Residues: CASSRPDRGENIQYF.

The CDR3 protein is CASGGQTQETQYF. CDR3 coding DNA: TGTGCCAGTGGGGGACAGACCCAAGAGACCCAGTACTTC. This rearrangement joins TRBV19 to TRBJ2-5, with 7 bases lining up with TRBD1. Germline V gene lookup returns CDR1 LNHDA and CDR2 SQIVND (reference sequence). The CDR3 sequence is 13 residues long. V was clipped by 8 bases and J by 1 base; unmatched bases: 4.

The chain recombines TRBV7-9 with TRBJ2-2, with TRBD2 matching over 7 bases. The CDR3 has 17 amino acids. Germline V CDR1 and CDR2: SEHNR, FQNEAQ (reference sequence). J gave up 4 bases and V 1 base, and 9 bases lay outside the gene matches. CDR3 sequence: CASSLVRLAAITGELFF. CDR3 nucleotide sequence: TGTGCCAGCAGCTTAGTACGGCTAGCGGCTATCACCGGGGAGCTGTTTTTT.

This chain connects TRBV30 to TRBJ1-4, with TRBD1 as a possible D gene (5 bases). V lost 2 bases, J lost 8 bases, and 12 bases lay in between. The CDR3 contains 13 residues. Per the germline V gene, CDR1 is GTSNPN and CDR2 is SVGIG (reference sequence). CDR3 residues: CAWSFRTIEKLFF. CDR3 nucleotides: TGTGCCTGGAGTTTCAGGACAATCGAAAAACTGTTTTTT.

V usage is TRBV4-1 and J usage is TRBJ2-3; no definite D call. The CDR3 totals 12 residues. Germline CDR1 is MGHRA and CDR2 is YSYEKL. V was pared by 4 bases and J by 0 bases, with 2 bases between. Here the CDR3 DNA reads TGCGCCAGCAGCCTAAGCACAGATACGCAGTATTTT. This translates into CASSLSTDTQYF.

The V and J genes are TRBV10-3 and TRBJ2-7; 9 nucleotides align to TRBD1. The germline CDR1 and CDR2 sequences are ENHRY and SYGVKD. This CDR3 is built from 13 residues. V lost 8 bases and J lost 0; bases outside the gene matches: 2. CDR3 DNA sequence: TGTGCCATCGAGGACAGGGGCTCCTACGAGCAGTACTTC. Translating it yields CAIEDRGSYEQYF.

CDR3 sequence: CSVAGLAGGGEQYF. The CDR3 nucleotides read TGCAGCGTTGCCGGACTAGCGGGAGGAGGCGAGCAGTACTTC. The rearrangement links TRBV29-1 to TRBJ2-7, with TRBD2 matching over 14 bases. This CDR3 spans 14 amino acids. Unmatched junction bases numbered 5, after V lost 4 bases and J lost 6 bases. Germline CDR1 SQVTM, CDR2 ANQGSEA.

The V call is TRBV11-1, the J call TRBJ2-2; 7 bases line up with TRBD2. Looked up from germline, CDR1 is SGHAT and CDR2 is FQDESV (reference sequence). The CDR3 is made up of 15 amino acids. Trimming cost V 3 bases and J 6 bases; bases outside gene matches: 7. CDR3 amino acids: CASSLGLAVAGELFF. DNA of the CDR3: TGTGCCAGCAGCTTGGGCCTAGCGGTTGCCGGGGAGCTGTTTTTT.

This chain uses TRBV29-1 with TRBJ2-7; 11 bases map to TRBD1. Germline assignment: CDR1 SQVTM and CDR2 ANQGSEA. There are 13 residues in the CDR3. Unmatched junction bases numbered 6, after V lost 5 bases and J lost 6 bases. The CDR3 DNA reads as TGCAGCGTTACCGGGACAGGGGGGCGCGAGCAGTACTTC. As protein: CSVTGTGGREQYF.

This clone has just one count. The CDR3 spells CASGGDEQFF. The CDR3 nucleotides read TGTGCCAGCGGTGGAGATGAGCAGTTCTTC. The chain couples TRBV2 to TRBJ2-1, with D uncertain. Per the germline V gene, CDR1 is SNHLY and CDR2 is FYNNEI. Trimming stripped 8 bases from V and 8 bases from J, with 7 bases between. The CDR3 loop spans 10 amino acids.

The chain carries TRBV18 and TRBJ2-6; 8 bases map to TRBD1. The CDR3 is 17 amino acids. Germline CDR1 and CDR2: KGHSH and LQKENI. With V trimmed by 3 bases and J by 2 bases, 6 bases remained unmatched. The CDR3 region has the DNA TGTGCCAGCTCACCCAGACTGACAGGGGCTGGGGCCAACGTCCTGACTTTC. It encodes CASSPRLTGAGANVLTF.

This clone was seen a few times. The chain's CDR3 is CAWTRQGGNQPQHF. The DNA of the CDR3 is TGTGCCTGGACTCGACAGGGTGGAAATCAGCCCCAGCATTTT. The chain has TRBV30 and TRBJ1-5; 7 bases fit TRBD1. Germline V gives CDR1 GTSNPN, CDR2 SVGIG (reference sequence). CDR3 length: 14 residues. J lost 4 bases, V lost 4 bases, and 7 bases had no gene match.

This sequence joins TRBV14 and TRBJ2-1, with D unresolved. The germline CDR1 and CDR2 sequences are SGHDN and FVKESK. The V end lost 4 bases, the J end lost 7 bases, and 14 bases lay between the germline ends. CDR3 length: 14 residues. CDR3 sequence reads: CASSPESQVNEQFF. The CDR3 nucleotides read TGTGCCAGCAGCCCTGAATCCCAGGTGAATGAGCAGTTCTTC.

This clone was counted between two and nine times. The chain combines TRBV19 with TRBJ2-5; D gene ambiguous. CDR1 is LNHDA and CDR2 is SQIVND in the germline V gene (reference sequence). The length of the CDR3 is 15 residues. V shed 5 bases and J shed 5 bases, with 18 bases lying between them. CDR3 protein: CASSPLATVAETQYF. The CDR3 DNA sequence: TGTGCCAGTAGTCCCCTGGCAACAGTGGCGGAGACCCAGTACTTC.

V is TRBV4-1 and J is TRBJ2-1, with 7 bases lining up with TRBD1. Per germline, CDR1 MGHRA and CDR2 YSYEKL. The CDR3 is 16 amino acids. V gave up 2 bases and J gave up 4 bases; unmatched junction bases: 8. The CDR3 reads CASSQPARDRYNEQFF. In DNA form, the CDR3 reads TGCGCCAGCAGCCAACCCGCCCGGGACAGATACAATGAGCAGTTCTTC.

CDR3 nucleotides: TGTGCCAGCAGCCGCGGGACAGGTCTCTACAATGAGCAGTTCTTC. It translates to CASSRGTGLYNEQFF. The chain uses TRBV6-5 and TRBJ2-1, with 8 bases that match TRBD1. After removal of 6 bases from V and 3 bases from J, the junction contained 7 bases not matched to a gene. The CDR3 has 15 residues. Germline values: CDR1 MNHEY, CDR2 SVGAGI.

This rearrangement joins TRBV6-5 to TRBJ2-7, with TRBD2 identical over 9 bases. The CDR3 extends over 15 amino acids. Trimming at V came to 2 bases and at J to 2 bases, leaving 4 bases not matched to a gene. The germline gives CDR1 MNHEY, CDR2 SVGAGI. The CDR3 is CASSYGTSRTYEQYF. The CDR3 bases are TGTGCCAGCAGTTACGGGACTAGCCGAACCTACGAGCAGTACTTC.

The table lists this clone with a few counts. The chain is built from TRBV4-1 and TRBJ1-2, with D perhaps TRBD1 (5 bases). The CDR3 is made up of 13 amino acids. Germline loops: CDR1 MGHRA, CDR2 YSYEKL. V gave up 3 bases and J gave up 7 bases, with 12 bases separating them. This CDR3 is CASSHGGSSGYTF. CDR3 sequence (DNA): TGCGCCAGCAGCCATGGGGGGTCGAGTGGCTACACCTTC.

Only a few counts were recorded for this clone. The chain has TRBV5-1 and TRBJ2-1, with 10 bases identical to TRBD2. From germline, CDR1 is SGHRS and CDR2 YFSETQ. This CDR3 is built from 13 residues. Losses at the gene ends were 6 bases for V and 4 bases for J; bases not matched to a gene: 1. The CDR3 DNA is TGCGCCAGCAAAGCGGGAGGGTACAATGAGCAGTTCTTC. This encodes CASKAGGYNEQFF. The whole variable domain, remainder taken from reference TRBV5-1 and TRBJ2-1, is KAGVTQTPRYLIKTRGQQVTLSCSPISGHRSVSWYQQTPGQGLQFLFEYFSETQRNKGNFPGRFSGRQFSNSRSEMNVSTLELGDSALYLCASKAGGYNEQFFGPGTRLTVL.

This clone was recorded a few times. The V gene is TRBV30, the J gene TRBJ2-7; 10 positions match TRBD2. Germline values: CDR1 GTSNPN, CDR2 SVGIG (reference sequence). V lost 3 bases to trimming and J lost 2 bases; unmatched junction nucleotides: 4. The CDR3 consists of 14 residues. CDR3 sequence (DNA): TGTGCCTGGAGCCCAAGCGGGAGGGCCTACGAGCAGTACTTC. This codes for CAWSPSGRAYEQYF.

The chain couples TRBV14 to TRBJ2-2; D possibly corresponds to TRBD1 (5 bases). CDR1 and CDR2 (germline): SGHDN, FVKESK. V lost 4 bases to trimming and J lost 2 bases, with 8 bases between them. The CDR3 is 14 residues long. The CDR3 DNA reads TGTGCCAGCAGCCCGGACACAAACACCGGGGAGCTGTTTTTT. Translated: CASSPDTNTGELFF.

As DNA, the CDR3 is TGTGCCAGCAGCTTCCGACACAATCAAGAGACCCAGTACTTC. Its translation: CASSFRHNQETQYF. The chain is built from TRBV5-6 and TRBJ2-5; D is unclear. Between the trimmed V and J ends, which lost 2 bases and 2 bases, there was a span of 10 bases. This CDR3 is built from 14 residues. The germline CDR1 and CDR2 sequences are SGHDT and YYEEEE.

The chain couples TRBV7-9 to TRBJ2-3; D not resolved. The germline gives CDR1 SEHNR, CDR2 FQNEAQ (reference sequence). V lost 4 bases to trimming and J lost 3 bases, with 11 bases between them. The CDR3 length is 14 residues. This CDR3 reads CASSSGPRTDTQYF. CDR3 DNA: TGTGCCAGCAGCTCCGGCCCCAGGACAGATACGCAGTATTTT.

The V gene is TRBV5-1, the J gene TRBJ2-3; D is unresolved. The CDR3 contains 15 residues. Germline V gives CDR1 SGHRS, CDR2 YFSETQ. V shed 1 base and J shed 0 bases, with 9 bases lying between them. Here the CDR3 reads CASSLKAGSTDTQYF. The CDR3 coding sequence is TGCGCCAGCAGCTTGAAGGCAGGTAGCACAGATACGCAGTATTTT.

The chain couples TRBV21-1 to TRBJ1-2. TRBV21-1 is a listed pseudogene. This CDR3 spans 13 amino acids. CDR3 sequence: CASIREGDYGYTF. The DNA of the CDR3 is TGTGCCAGCATCCGGGAAGGCGACTATGGCTACACCTTC.

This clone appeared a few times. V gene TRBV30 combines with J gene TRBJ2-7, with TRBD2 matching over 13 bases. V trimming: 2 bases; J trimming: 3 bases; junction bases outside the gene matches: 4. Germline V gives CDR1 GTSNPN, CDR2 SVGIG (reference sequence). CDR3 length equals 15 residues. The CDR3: CAWSLGTSGVYEQYF. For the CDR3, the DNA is TGTGCCTGGAGTTTAGGGACTAGCGGGGTCTACGAGCAGTACTTC.

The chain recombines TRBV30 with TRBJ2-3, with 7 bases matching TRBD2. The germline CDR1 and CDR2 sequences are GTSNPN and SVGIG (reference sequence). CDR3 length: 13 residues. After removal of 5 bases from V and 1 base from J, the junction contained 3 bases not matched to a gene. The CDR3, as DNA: TGTGCCTGGGGAACTAGCGGCACAGATACGCAGTATTTT. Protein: CAWGTSGTDTQYF.

The CDR3 loop reads CSVEGGRVRETQYF. The CDR3 region has the DNA TGCAGCGTTGAAGGTGGCAGGGTTCGGGAGACCCAGTACTTC. The gene calls are TRBV29-1 and TRBJ2-5; the D gene is possibly TRBD1 (5 bases). From germline, CDR1 is SQVTM and CDR2 ANQGSEA. V lost 1 base and J lost 5, with 14 bases in between. The CDR3 covers 14 residues. The whole variable domain, filled in from reference TRBV29-1 and TRBJ2-5, reads SAVISQKPSRDICQRGTSLTIQCQVDSQVTMMFWYRQQPGQSLTLIATANQGSEATYESGFVIDKFPISRPNLTFSTLTVSNMSPEDSSIYLCSVEGGRVRETQYFGPGTRLLVL.

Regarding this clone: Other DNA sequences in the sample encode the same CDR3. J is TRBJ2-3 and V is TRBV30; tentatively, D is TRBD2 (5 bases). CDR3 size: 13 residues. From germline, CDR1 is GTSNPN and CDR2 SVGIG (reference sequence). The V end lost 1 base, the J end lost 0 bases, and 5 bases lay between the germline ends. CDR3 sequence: CAWSGGSTDTQYF. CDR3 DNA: TGTGCCTGGAGTGGAGGGAGCACAGATACGCAGTATTTT.

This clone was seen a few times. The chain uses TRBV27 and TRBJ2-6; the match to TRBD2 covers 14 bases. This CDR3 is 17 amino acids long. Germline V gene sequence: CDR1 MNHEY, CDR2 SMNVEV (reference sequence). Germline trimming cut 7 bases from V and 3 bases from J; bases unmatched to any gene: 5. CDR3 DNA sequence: TGTGCCAGCACTAGACTAGCGGGGGGGTTTGGGGCCAACGTCCTGACTTTC. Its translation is CASTRLAGGFGANVLTF.

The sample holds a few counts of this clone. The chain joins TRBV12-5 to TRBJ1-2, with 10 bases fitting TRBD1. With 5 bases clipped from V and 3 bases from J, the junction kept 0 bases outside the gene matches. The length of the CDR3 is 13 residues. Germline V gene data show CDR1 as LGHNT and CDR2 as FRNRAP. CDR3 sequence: CASGGQGDYGYTF. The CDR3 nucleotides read TGTGCTAGTGGTGGACAGGGGGACTATGGCTACACCTTC.

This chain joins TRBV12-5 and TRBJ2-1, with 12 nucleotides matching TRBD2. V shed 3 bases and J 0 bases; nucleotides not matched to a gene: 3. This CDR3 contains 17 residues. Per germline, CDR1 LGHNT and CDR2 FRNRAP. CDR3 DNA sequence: TGTGCTAGTGGTTTCACGACTAGCGGGAGCTCCTACAATGAGCAGTTCTTC. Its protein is CASGFTTSGSSYNEQFF.